Below, 10 T cell receptor beta chains from the same sample are listed, as sequenced in a study of shared clonotypes between healthy human individuals. Produced via immunoSEQ multiplex PCR; TCRdb's table is partial and in-frame only. The table shows approximately 720,000 clones, with about 78% occurring only once. The sequenced sample was memory CD4+ T cells sorted from blood. Subset indicated: CD45RA-negative fraction. Every receptor here comes from a woman aged 25 to 39 in good health.

This clone was seen a handful of times. This chain uses TRBV14 with TRBJ1-1; D might be TRBD1 (6 bases). Deletions cut 4 bases from V and 0 bases from J, with 12 bases between. Germline assignment: CDR1 SGHDN and CDR2 FVKESK. The CDR3 totals 15 residues. The CDR3 nucleotides read TGTGCCAGCAGCCCAACGGGACAAATGAACACTGAAGCTTTCTTT. Protein sequence: CASSPTGQMNTEAFF.

The CDR3 sequence: CASSFGRSSTDTQYF. The CDR3 region has the DNA TGTGCCAGCAGCTTTGGCCGATCTAGCACAGATACGCAGTATTTT. The chain is built from TRBV7-9 and TRBJ2-3, with D unclear. The germline CDR1 and CDR2 sequences are SEHNR and FQNEAQ (reference sequence). Trimming removed 3 bases at V and 0 bases at J, with 10 bases between. This CDR3 has 15 amino acids.

This clone has just a few counts. A far larger clone is only one base removed, so a read error is likely. Distinct nucleotide sequences in the sample also encode this CDR3. The CDR3 spells CASSGDSNYGYTF. CDR3 sequence (DNA): TGTGCCAGCAGCGGGGACAGTAACTATGGCTACACCTTC. This sequence joins TRBV5-4 and TRBJ1-2, with TRBD1 matching over 7 bases. V lost 4 bases, J lost 1 base, and 1 base stayed unmatched. From germline, CDR1 is SGHNT and CDR2 YYREEE (reference sequence). The CDR3 runs 13 residues. Using reference TRBV5-4 and TRBJ1-2 for the parts outside the CDR3, the full variable domain is ETGVTQSPTHLIKTRGQQVTLRCSSQSGHNTVSWYQQALGQGPQFIFQYYREEENGRGNFPPRFSGLQFPNYSSELNVNALELDDSALYLCASSGDSNYGYTFGSGTRLTVV.

This chain joins TRBV28 and TRBJ1-1; 7 bases match TRBD1. Trimming cost V 0 bases and J 4 bases; bases outside gene matches: 8. Germline V gene sequence: CDR1 MDHEN, CDR2 SYDVKM. The CDR3 consists of 16 residues. The CDR3 region has the DNA TGTGCCAGCAGTTTATGGGACCGACAGGGAGGCACTGAAGCTTTCTTT. It yields the protein CASSLWDRQGGTEAFF.

This rearrangement joins TRBV9 to TRBJ2-2, with 8 bases aligning to TRBD2. Germline values: CDR1 SGDLS, CDR2 YYNGEE. The J segment lost 6 bases and the V segment lost 0 bases, leaving 4 bases of the junction unmatched. This CDR3 spans 15 amino acids. The CDR3 coding sequence is TGTGCCAGCAGCGTAGGGCTAGCGGGCGCCGGGGAGCTGTTTTTT. It is translated as CASSVGLAGAGELFF.

The count of this clone is one. The genes are TRBV25-1 and TRBJ2-7; the D gene is possibly TRBD2 (5 bases). The CDR3 has 14 amino acids. V dropped 0 bases and J dropped 7 bases, with 13 bases sitting between them. Germline values: CDR1 MGHDK, CDR2 SYGVNS. CDR3 sequence: CASSEYDNTSEQYF. CDR3 in DNA: TGTGCCAGCAGTGAATATGACAATACTAGTGAGCAGTACTTC.

V is TRBV2 and J is TRBJ2-2; D gene ambiguous. V was shortened by 5 bases and J by 2 bases, with 9 bases between the two germline ends. The CDR3 has 14 residues. Germline V gene lookup returns CDR1 SNHLY and CDR2 FYNNEI. This CDR3 reads CASSLNLNTGELFF. The CDR3 region has the DNA TGTGCCAGCAGTTTAAACCTCAACACCGGGGAGCTGTTTTTT.

This clone has just one count. The V gene is TRBV18, the J gene TRBJ2-3, with 8 bases lining up with TRBD2. V dropped 3 bases and J dropped 5; count of bases not matched to a gene: 7. CDR3 size: 15 residues. The germline V gene has CDR1 KGHSH and CDR2 LQKENI. CDR3 DNA: TGTGCCAGCTCACCGGAGATCGGGGGGGAAGATACGCAGTATTTT. Its translation: CASSPEIGGEDTQYF. Using reference TRBV18 and TRBJ2-3 for the parts outside the CDR3, the full variable domain is NAGVMQNPRHLVRRRGQEARLRCSPMKGHSHVYWYRQLPEEGLKFMVYLQKENIIDESGMPKERFSAEFPKEGPSILRIQQVVRGDSAAYFCASSPEIGGEDTQYFGPGTRLTVL.

V and J are TRBV18 and TRBJ2-2, with 8 bases identical to TRBD2. CDR1 is KGHSH and CDR2 is LQKENI in the germline V gene. With 3 bases clipped from V and 7 bases from J, the junction kept 10 bases outside the gene matches. This CDR3 region has 16 residues. Written as DNA, the CDR3 is TGTGCCAGCTCACCTTCTGACGGGAGGGCCGGCGGGGAGCTGTTTTTT. Protein sequence: CASSPSDGRAGGELFF.

V is TRBV2 and J is TRBJ1-2; no reliable D call. V lost 4 bases and J lost 4, with 13 bases in between. CDR1 SNHLY and CDR2 FYNNEI come from the germline V gene. The CDR3 totals 14 residues. This CDR3 reads CASSGAVPTYGYTF. The DNA of the CDR3 is TGTGCCAGCAGTGGTGCAGTCCCAACCTATGGCTACACCTTC.